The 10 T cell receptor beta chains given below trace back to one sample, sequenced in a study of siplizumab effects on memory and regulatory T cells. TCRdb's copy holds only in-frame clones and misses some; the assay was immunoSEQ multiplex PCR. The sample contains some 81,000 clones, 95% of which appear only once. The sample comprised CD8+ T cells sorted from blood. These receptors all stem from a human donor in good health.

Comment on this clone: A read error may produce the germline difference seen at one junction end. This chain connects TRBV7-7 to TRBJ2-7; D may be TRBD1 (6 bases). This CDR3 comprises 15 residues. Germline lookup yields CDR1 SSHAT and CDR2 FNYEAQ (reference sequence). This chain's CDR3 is CASSPYRDPRLEQYF. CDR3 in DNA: TGTGCTAGCAGCCCCTACAGGGACCCTCGCCTCGAGCAGTACTTC.

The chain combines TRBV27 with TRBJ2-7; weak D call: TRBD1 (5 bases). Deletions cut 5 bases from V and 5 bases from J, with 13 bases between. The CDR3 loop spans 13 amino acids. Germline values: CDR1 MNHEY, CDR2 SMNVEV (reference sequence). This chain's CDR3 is CASSPTEVNEQYF. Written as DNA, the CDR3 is TGTGCCAGCAGTCCGACAGAAGTCAACGAGCAGTACTTC.

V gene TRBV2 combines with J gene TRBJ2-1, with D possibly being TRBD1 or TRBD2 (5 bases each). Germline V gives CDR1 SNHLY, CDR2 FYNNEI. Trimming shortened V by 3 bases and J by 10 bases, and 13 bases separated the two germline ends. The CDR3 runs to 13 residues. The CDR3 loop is CASSEGRRREQFF. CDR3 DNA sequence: TGTGCCAGCAGTGAGGGACGACGAAGGGAGCAGTTCTTC.

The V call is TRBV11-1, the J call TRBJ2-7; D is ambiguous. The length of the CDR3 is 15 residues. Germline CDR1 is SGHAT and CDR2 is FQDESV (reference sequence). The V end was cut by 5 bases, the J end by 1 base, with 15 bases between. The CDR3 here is CASSLDKFRSYEQYF. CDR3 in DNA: TGTGCCAGCAGCCTAGACAAGTTCCGTTCCTACGAGCAGTACTTC.

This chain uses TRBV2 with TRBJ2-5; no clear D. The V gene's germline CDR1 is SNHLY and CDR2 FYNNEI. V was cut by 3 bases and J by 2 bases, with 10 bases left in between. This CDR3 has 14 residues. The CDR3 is CASSDFHRQETQYF. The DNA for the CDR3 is TGTGCCAGCAGTGATTTCCACAGACAAGAGACCCAGTACTTC.

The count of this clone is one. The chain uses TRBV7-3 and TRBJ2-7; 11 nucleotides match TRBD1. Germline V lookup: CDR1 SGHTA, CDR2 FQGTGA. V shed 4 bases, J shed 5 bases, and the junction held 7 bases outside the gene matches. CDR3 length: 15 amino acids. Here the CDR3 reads CASSSPDRGHDEQYF. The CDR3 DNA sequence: TGTGCCAGCAGCTCTCCGGACAGGGGGCATGACGAGCAGTACTTC.

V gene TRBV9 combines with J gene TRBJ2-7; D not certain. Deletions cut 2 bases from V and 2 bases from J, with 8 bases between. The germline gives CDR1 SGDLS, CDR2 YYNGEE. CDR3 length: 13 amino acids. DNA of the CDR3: TGTGCCAGCAGCGTGGACGCGGCCTACGAGCAGTACTTC. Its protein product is CASSVDAAYEQYF.

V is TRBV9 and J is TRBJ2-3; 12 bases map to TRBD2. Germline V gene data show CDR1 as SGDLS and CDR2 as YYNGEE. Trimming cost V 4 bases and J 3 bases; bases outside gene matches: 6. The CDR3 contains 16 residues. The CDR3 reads CASSPGTSGSTDTQYF. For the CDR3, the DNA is TGTGCCAGCAGCCCCGGGACTAGCGGGTCTACAGATACGCAGTATTTT.

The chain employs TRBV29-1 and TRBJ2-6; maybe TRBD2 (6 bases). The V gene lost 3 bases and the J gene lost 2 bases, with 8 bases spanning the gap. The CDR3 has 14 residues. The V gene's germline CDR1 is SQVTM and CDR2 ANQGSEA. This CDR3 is CSVETGAGANVLTF. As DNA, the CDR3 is TGCAGCGTTGAGACGGGAGCTGGGGCCAACGTCCTGACTTTC. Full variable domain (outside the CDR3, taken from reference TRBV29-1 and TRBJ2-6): SAVISQKPSRDICQRGTSLTIQCQVDSQVTMMFWYRQQPGQSLTLIATANQGSEATYESGFVIDKFPISRPNLTFSTLTVSNMSPEDSSIYLCSVETGAGANVLTFGAGSRLTVL.

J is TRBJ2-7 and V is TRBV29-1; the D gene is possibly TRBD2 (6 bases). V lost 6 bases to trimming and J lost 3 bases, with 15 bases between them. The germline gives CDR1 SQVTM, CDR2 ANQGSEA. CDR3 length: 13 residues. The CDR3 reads CSVYGRQGYEQYF. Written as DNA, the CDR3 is TGCAGCGTGTATGGGAGGCAGGGCTACGAGCAGTACTTC.